These 21 T cell receptor beta chains originate from one sample sequenced in a study of blood T cell repertoires in COVID-19. Profiling relied on immunoSEQ multiplex PCR, and the TCRdb table lists in-frame clones only, not all of them. The sample shows 55,000 to 70,000 clones, about 85% of them seen only once. Material: peripheral blood. The receptors originated from a woman between 45 and 60 years old with COVID-19, enrolled during active disease.

The chain recombines TRBV28 with TRBJ1-5, with D maybe TRBD1 (5 bases). V lost 3 bases, J lost 0 bases, and 9 bases lay in between. CDR3 length: 15 amino acids. CDR1 is MDHEN and CDR2 is SYDVKM in the germline V gene. In DNA form, the CDR3 reads TGTGCCAGCAGTTTTTCAGGGTTTAGCAATCAGCCCCAGCATTTT. Its translation is CASSFSGFSNQPQHF.

The chain combines TRBV7-8 with TRBJ2-7; maybe TRBD2 (5 bases). The V and J ends lost 5 bases and 0 bases respectively, with 14 bases between them. The germline V gene encodes CDR1 SGHVS and CDR2 FQNEAQ. CDR3 length equals 15 residues. The CDR3 nucleotides read TGTGCCAGCAGCCCCCGGACTGCTGTCTCCTACGAGCAGTACTTC. It encodes CASSPRTAVSYEQYF.

V is TRBV28 and J is TRBJ2-3; 7 positions match TRBD2. V shed 5 bases and J 4 bases; nucleotides not matched to a gene: 12. The CDR3 spans 16 residues. Germline values: CDR1 MDHEN, CDR2 SYDVKM. The CDR3 DNA follows: TGTGCCAGCAGTCCAATAGCGGGCTCCTTTGCAGATACGCAGTATTTT. Amino acid sequence: CASSPIAGSFADTQYF.

This clone has only one observation. The V gene is TRBV11-1, the J gene TRBJ2-1, with 8 bases matching TRBD2. There are 14 residues in the CDR3. The V segment lost 9 bases and the J segment 9 bases; nucleotides outside the gene matches: 13. The germline V gene encodes CDR1 SGHAT and CDR2 FQDESV (reference sequence). The CDR3 sequence: CASTTGAGGSEQFF. In DNA form, the CDR3 reads TGTGCCAGTACGACCGGGGCGGGAGGTAGTGAGCAGTTCTTC.

The rearrangement uses TRBV19 and TRBJ2-7; 9 bases are a match to TRBD1. Trimming at V came to 3 bases and at J to 3 bases, leaving 12 bases not matched to a gene. The CDR3 contains 17 residues. Germline V lookup: CDR1 LNHDA, CDR2 SQIVND (reference sequence). For the CDR3, the DNA is TGTGCCAGTAGTATGTCTTGGGTACGGACAGGGGTCTACGAGCAGTACTTC. Its protein is CASSMSWVRTGVYEQYF.

The rearrangement links TRBV11-2 to TRBJ2-7; D gene unclear. The CDR3 length is 13 residues. Germline CDR1 reads SGHAT; CDR2 reads FQNNGV. The V end was cut by 5 bases, the J end by 0 bases, with 8 bases between. The CDR3 region has the DNA TGTGCCAGCAGCCCTTCTAGCTCCTACGAGCAGTACTTC. Translating it yields CASSPSSSYEQYF.

This chain joins TRBV7-3 and TRBJ2-7, with a weak D call TRBD2 (5 bases). The CDR3 is made up of 16 amino acids. Between the trimmed V and J ends, which lost 4 bases and 2 bases, there was a span of 18 bases. The germline gives CDR1 SGHTA, CDR2 FQGTGA. CDR3: CASSWRWRMGTYEQYF. The CDR3 DNA sequence: TGTGCCAGCAGCTGGAGGTGGAGGATGGGAACCTACGAGCAGTACTTC.

The chain links TRBV6-4 to TRBJ2-7; 9 positions agree with TRBD2. Trimming at V came to 4 bases and at J to 6 bases, leaving 10 bases not matched to a gene. The CDR3 covers 15 residues. Germline V gene sequence: CDR1 MRHNA, CDR2 SNTAGT. The CDR3 DNA sequence: TGTGCCAGCAGTGGGAGGCTAGCGGGAAACGGCGAGCAGTACTTC. Its translation is CASSGRLAGNGEQYF.

The V gene is TRBV6-5, the J gene TRBJ1-2, with TRBD1 identical over 8 bases. The CDR3 contains 15 residues. CDR1 is MNHEY and CDR2 is SVGAGI in the germline V gene. V dropped 0 bases and J dropped 4; count of bases not matched to a gene: 4. The CDR3 sequence: CASSYSRDRSYGYTF. The CDR3 coding sequence is TGTGCCAGCAGTTACTCGAGGGACAGGTCCTATGGCTACACCTTC.

The CDR3 loop is CASSLDTLGRGVPGELFF. CDR3 nucleotides: TGTGCCAGCAGCTTAGACACCCTCGGCAGGGGCGTGCCCGGGGAGCTGTTTTTT. The chain couples TRBV11-2 to TRBJ2-2; a weak D match, TRBD1 (6 bases). CDR1 SGHAT and CDR2 FQNNGV come from the germline V gene. Trimming left V 0 bases short and J 6 bases short, with 20 bases between. The CDR3 is 18 residues long.

The sample holds one count of this clone. This sequence joins TRBV5-4 and TRBJ1-2; no reliable D call. The germline V gene encodes CDR1 SGHNT and CDR2 YYREEE (reference sequence). Trimming took 5 bases from V and 4 from J, leaving 15 bases between them. The CDR3 covers 14 residues. The CDR3 coding sequence is TGTGCCAGCAGTCGTCGGGGAAACGGCTATGGCTACACCTTC. Translating gives CASSRRGNGYGYTF.

The chain has TRBV5-4 and TRBJ1-1; TRBD1 matches 7 bases. Losses at the gene ends were 3 bases for V and 1 base for J; bases not matched to a gene: 6. From germline, CDR1 is SGHNT and CDR2 YYREEE (reference sequence). This CDR3 is 15 amino acids long. The CDR3 region is CASSSIDRENTEAFF. CDR3 nucleotides: TGTGCCAGCAGCTCCATCGACAGGGAGAACACTGAAGCTTTCTTT.

This chain's CDR3 is CASKVTGNDYGYTF. In nucleotides, the CDR3 is TGCGCCAGCAAAGTAACAGGGAATGACTATGGCTACACCTTC. The chain joins TRBV5-1 to TRBJ1-2; TRBD1 might be the D (6 bases). Germline V gives CDR1 SGHRS, CDR2 YFSETQ. CDR3 length: 14 residues. Trimming stripped 6 bases from V and 3 bases from J, with 15 bases between. Drawing the rest from reference TRBV5-1 and TRBJ1-2, the complete variable domain is KAGVTQTPRYLIKTRGQQVTLSCSPISGHRSVSWYQQTPGQGLQFLFEYFSETQRNKGNFPGRFSGRQFSNSRSEMNVSTLELGDSALYLCASKVTGNDYGYTFGSGTRLTVV.

The rearrangement uses TRBV28 and TRBJ1-5; D is unclear. This CDR3 has 15 residues. Trimming pared 3 bases from V and 7 bases from J, leaving 16 bases between. The V gene's germline CDR1 is MDHEN and CDR2 SYDVKM. CDR3 sequence: CASSFILINGQPQHF. Written as DNA, the CDR3 is TGTGCCAGCAGTTTCATCTTAATAAACGGGCAGCCCCAGCATTTT.

This chain connects TRBV15 to TRBJ2-7; the match to TRBD2 covers 7 bases. The V segment lost 5 bases and the J segment 1 base; nucleotides outside the gene matches: 8. Germline V gene data show CDR1 as LNHNV and CDR2 as YYDKDF (reference sequence). CDR3 length equals 15 residues. CDR3 residues: CATSGPTSASYEQYF. Here the CDR3 DNA reads TGTGCCACCAGCGGACCTACTAGCGCGTCCTACGAGCAGTACTTC.

The V gene is TRBV19, the J gene TRBJ2-5; D ambiguous. The germline gives CDR1 LNHDA, CDR2 SQIVND (reference sequence). CDR3 length equals 13 residues. Between the trimmed V and J ends, which lost 3 bases and 5 bases, there was a span of 10 bases. The CDR3 reads CASSMATGETQYF. In DNA form, the CDR3 reads TGTGCCAGTAGTATGGCGACCGGGGAGACCCAGTACTTC.

V and J are TRBV28 and TRBJ1-5, with no clear D. The CDR3 consists of 15 residues. V lost 5 bases and J 7 bases, leaving 18 bases between the germline ends. Germline V gene sequence: CDR1 MDHEN, CDR2 SYDVKM. The CDR3 loop reads CASSLRPGRSQPQHF. CDR3 nucleotides: TGTGCCAGCAGTCTCCGCCCGGGTAGAAGCCAGCCCCAGCATTTT.

The CDR3 DNA sequence: TGTGCCAGCAGCTTAGAAGGGGGCGAGCAGTACTTC. It translates to CASSLEGGEQYF. The V and J genes are TRBV7-9 and TRBJ2-7; perhaps TRBD1 as D (6 bases). The V end lost 1 base, the J end lost 6 bases, and 7 bases lay between the germline ends. The CDR3 has 12 amino acids. Per germline, CDR1 SEHNR and CDR2 FQNEAQ (reference sequence).

The chain joins TRBV18 to TRBJ2-1; D is unclear. V lost 0 bases and J 6 bases, leaving 6 bases between the germline ends. This CDR3 has 13 residues. Germline CDR1 reads KGHSH; CDR2 reads LQKENI. This CDR3 reads CASSPPAGNEQFF. In DNA form, the CDR3 reads TGTGCCAGCTCACCACCAGCCGGCAATGAGCAGTTCTTC.

This clone has a single count. In nucleotides, the CDR3 is TGTGCCAGCAGCTTCGGGGTCAATGAGCAGTTCTTC. Its translation is CASSFGVNEQFF. The chain is built from TRBV7-2 and TRBJ2-1, with D possibly being TRBD2 (5 bases). Germline CDR1 and CDR2: SGHTA and FQGNSA. V was pared by 3 bases and J by 6 bases, with 6 bases between. CDR3 length: 12 residues.

On this clone: The junction departs from germline at one end; a sequencing error may be responsible. The chain uses TRBV7-7 and TRBJ2-7, with 7 nucleotides matching TRBD1. Germline lookup yields CDR1 SSHAT and CDR2 FNYEAQ (reference sequence). The CDR3 spans 15 residues. CDR3 nucleotide sequence: TGTGCTAGCAGCTTAGCACTACAGGGGTCATACGAGCAGTACTTC. It encodes CASSLALQGSYEQYF.